This T cell receptor (beta chain) was captured by sequencing in a study of a mutant IDH1 vaccine in newly diagnosed glioma. Overall study: Patients previously underwent radiotherapy, temozolomide, or both, and most underwent both. Visit V13 took place at week 47, and visit V12 happened at week 35.

Described time point: week 35, safety follow-up. What each vaccine dose contained was 300 ug of mutant IDH1 20-mer peptide, accompanied by topical imiquimod. Germline V gene sequence: CDR1 SGHVS, CDR2 FNYEAQ. The J segment lost 2 bases and the V segment lost 4 bases, leaving 8 bases of the junction unmatched. This CDR3 is built from 17 residues. Only in-frame clones appear in the TCRdb table, and some are missing; sequencing was by immunoSEQ multiplex PCR. In the table there are tens of thousands of clones, around 83% of which are singletons. On this clone itself: The antigen is undetermined.

The genes are TRBV7-6 and TRBJ2-5; 12 bases are shared with TRBD2. This specimen was PBMCs, taken from a glioma patient whose treatment included an IDH1 peptide vaccine. The sequence came from a woman aged 18-29 years with glioma. CDR3 DNA sequence: TGTGCCAGCAGCTCATTACCTGGGACTAGCGGGCAAGAGACCCAGTACTTC. As protein: CASSSLPGTSGQETQYF.